This TCR beta chain is drawn from a study of Ad26.COV2.S vaccination and SARS-CoV-2 variants. The CDR3 loop spans 15 amino acids. CDR1 and CDR2 (germline): MNHEY, SVGAGI. Trimming cost V 6 bases and J 0 bases, with 12 bases left between them. Treatment defined: some 19 received Ad26.COV2.S at low or high dose, single or two shots; roughly five received placebo; per-sample allocation not given. Day 63 after the first vaccine or placebo injection was the time point for sampling. TCRdb's table, derived via immunoSEQ multiplex PCR, lists solely in-frame clones and lacks some. The profile shows about half a million clones, roughly nine tenths of them singletons.

V usage is TRBV6-5 and J usage is TRBJ2-4; maybe TRBD2 (5 bases). The source is a person between 18 and 59 years old who received the Ad26.COV2.S COVID-19 vaccine or a placebo. The sample here was peripheral blood, taken in a trial of Ad26.COV2.S vaccine versus placebo. For the CDR3, the DNA is TGTGCCAGCAGCCCCGGGGTACTAGCCAAAAACATTCAGTACTTC. This encodes CASSPGVLAKNIQYF.